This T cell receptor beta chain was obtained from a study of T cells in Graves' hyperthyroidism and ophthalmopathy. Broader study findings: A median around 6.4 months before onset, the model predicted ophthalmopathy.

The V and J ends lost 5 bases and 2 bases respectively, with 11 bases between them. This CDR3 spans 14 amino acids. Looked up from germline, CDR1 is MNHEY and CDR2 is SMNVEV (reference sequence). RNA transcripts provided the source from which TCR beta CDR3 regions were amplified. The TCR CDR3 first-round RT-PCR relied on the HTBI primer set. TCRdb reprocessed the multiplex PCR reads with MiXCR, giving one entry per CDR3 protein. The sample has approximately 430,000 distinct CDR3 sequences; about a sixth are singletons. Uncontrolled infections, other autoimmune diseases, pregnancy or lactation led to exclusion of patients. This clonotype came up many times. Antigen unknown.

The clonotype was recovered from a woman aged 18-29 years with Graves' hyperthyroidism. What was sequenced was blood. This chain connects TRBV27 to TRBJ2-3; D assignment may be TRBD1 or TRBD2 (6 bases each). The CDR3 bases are TGTGCCAGCAGTGAGGAGGGGGACACAGATACGCAGTATTTT. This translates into CASSEEGDTDTQYF.